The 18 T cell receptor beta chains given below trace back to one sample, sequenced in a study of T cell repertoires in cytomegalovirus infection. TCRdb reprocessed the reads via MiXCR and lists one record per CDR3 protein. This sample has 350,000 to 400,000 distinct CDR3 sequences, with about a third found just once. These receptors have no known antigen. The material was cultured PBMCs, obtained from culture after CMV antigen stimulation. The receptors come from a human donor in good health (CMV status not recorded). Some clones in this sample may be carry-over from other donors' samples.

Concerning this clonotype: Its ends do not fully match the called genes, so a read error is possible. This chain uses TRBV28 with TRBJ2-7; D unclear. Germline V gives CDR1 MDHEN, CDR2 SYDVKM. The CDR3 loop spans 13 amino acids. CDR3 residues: CASSSQVKYEQCF. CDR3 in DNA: TGTGCCAGCAGTTCCCAAGTCAAGTACGAGCAATGCTTC.

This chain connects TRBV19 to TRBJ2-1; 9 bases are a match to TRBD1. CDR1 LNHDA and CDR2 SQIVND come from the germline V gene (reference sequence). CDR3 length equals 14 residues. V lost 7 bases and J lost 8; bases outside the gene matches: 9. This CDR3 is CASTDNRGPDEQFF. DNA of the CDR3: TGTGCCAGTACTGATAACAGGGGGCCCGATGAGCAGTTCTTC.

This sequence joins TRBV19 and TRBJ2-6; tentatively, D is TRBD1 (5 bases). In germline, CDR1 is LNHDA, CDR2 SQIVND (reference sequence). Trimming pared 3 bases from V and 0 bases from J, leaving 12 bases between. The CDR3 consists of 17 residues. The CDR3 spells CASSIQRDSSGANVLTF. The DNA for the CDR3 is TGTGCCAGTAGTATCCAGCGTGACAGCTCTGGGGCCAACGTCCTGACTTTC.

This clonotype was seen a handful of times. The CDR3 is CASSARDSGRGEQYF. The CDR3 DNA follows: TGTGCCAGCAGCGCACGGGATAGCGGGAGAGGGGAGCAGTACTTC. This chain connects TRBV7-2 to TRBJ2-7, with 9 bases matching TRBD2. Germline-derived CDR1 and CDR2 are SGHTA and FQGNSA. The CDR3 contains 15 residues. J was trimmed by 7 bases and V by 5 bases; bases with no gene match: 12.

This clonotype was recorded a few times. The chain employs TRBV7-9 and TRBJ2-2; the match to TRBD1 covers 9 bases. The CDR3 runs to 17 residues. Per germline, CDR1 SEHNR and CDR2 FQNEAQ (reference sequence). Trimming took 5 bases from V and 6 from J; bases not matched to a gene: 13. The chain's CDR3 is CASSLTPGQGDAGELFF. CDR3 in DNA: TGTGCCAGCAGCCTAACACCGGGACAGGGCGACGCCGGGGAGCTGTTTTTT.

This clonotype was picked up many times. The CDR3 DNA follows: TGTGCCAGCAGCTTAGTATTTTCGGGACGAGTGATGAACACTGAAGCTTTCTTT. It specifies CASSLVFSGRVMNTEAFF. The rearrangement links TRBV7-2 to TRBJ1-1; maybe TRBD1 (5 bases). Trimming took off 1 base at V and 0 bases at J, with 18 bases between the two ends. Germline V gene lookup returns CDR1 SGHTA and CDR2 FQGNSA. CDR3 length equals 18 residues.

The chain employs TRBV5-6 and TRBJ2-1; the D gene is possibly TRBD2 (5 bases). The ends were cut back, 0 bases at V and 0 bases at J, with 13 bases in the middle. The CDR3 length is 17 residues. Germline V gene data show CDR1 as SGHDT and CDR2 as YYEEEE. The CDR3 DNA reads TGTGCCAGCAGCTTGGTAGTCGGGGTCAGCTCCTACAATGAGCAGTTCTTC. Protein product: CASSLVVGVSSYNEQFF. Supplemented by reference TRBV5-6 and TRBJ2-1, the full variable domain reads DAGVTQSPTHLIKTRGQQVTLRCSPKSGHDTVSWYQQALGQGPQFIFQYYEEEERQRGNFPDRFSGHQFPNYSSELNVNALLLGDSALYLCASSLVVGVSSYNEQFFGPGTRLTVL.

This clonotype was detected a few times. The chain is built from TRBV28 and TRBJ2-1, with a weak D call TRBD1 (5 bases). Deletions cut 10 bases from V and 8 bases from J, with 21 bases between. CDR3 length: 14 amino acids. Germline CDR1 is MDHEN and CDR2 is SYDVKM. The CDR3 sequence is CATRTLGQGDEQFF. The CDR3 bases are TGTGCCACCAGAACCTTAGGGCAGGGCGATGAGCAGTTCTTC.

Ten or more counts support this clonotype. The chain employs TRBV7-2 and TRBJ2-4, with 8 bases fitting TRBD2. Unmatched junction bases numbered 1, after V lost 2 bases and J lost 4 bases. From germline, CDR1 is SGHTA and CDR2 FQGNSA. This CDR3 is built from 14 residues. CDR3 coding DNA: TGTGCCAGCAGCTTAACTAGCGGAAAAAACATTCAGTACTTC. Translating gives CASSLTSGKNIQYF.

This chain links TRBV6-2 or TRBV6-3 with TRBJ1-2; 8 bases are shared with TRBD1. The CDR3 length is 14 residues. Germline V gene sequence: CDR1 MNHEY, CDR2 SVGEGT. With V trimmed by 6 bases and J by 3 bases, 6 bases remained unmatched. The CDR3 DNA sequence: TGTGCCAGCAGGACACAGGGGGTCGACTATGGCTACACCTTC. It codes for CASRTQGVDYGYTF.

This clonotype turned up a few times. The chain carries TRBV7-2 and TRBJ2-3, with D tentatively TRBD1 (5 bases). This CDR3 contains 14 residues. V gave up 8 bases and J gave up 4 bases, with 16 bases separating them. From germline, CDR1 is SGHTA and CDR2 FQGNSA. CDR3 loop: CASSWSTGSDTQYF. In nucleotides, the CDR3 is TGTGCCAGCTCGTGGAGCACAGGATCAGATACGCAGTATTTT.

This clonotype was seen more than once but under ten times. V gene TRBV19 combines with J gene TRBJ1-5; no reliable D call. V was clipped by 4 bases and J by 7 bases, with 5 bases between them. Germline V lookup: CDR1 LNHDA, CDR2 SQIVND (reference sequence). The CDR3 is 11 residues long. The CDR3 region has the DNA TGTGCCAGTAGTAACGACCAGCCCCAGCATTTT. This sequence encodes CASSNDQPQHF.

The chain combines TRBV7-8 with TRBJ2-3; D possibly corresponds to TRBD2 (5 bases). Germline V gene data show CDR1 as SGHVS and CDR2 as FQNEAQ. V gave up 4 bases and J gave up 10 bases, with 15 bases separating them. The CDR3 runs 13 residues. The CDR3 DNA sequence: TGTGCCAGCAGCTCTGAAGGTGGGAGCCCGCAGTATTTT. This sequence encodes CASSSEGGSPQYF. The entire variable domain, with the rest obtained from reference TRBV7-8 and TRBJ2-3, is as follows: GAGVSQSPRYKVAKRGQDVALRCDPISGHVSLFWYQQALGQGPEFLTYFQNEAQLDKSGLPSDRFFAERPEGSVSTLKIQRTQQEDSAVYLCASSSEGGSPQYFGPGTRLTVL.

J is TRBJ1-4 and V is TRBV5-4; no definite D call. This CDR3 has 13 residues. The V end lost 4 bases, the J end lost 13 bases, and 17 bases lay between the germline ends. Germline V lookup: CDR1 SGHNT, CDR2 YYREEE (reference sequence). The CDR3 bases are TGTGCCAGCAGCACGGACCTTCGAGCGGGACTGTTTTTT. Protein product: CASSTDLRAGLFF.

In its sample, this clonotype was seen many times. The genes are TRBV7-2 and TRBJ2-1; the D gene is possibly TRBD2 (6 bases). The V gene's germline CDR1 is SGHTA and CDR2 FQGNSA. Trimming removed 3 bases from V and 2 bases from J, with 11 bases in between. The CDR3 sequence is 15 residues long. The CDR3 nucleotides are TGTGCCAGCAGCTTGGGACTTCCTACCTACAATGAGCAGTTCTTC. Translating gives CASSLGLPTYNEQFF. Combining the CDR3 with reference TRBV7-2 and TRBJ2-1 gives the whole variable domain GAGVSQSPSNKVTEKGKDVELRCDPISGHTALYWYRQSLGQGLEFLIYFQGNSAPDKSGLPSDRFSAERTGGSVSTLTIQRTQQEDSAVYLCASSLGLPTYNEQFFGPGTRLTVL.

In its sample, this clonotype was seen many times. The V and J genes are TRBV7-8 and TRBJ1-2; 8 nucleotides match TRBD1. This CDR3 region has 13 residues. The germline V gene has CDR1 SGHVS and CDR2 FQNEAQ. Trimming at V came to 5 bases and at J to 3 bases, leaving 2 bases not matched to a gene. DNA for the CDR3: TGTGCCAGCAGCCCGACAGGGGACTATGGCTACACCTTC. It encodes CASSPTGDYGYTF.

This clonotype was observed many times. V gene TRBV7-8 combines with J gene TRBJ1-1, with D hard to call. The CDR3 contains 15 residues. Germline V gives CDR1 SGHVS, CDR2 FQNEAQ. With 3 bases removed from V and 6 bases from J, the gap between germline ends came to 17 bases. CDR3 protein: CASSFSNNRMAEAFF. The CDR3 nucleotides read TGTGCCAGCAGCTTTTCTAACAATCGAATGGCTGAAGCTTTCTTT. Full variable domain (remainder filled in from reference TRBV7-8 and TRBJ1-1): GAGVSQSPRYKVAKRGQDVALRCDPISGHVSLFWYQQALGQGPEFLTYFQNEAQLDKSGLPSDRFFAERPEGSVSTLKIQRTQQEDSAVYLCASSFSNNRMAEAFFGQGTRLTVV.

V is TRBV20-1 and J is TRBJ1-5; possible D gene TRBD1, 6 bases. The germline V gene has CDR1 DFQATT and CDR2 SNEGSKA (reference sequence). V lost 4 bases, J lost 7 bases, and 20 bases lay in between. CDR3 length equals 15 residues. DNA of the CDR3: TGCAGTGCTATAACTCTGGGACACCAAGGGCAGCCCCAGCATTTT. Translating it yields CSAITLGHQGQPQHF.